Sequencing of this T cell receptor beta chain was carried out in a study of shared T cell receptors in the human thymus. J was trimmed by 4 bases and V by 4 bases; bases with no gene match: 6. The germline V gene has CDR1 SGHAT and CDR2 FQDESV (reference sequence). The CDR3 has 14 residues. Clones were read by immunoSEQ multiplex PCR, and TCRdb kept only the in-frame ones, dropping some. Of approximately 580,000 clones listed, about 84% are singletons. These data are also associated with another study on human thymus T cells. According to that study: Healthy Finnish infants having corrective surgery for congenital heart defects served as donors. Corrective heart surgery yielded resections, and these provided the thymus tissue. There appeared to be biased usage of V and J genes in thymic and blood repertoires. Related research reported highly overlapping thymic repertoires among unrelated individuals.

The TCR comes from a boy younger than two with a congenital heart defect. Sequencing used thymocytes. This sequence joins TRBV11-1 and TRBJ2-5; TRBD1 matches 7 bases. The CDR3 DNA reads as TGTGCCAGCAGCTCCGGGACAGCCCGAGAGACCCAGTACTTC. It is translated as CASSSGTARETQYF. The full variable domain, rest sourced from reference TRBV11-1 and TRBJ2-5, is EAEVAQSPRYKITEKSQAVAFWCDPISGHATLYWYRQILGQGPELLVQFQDESVVDDSQLPKDRFSAERLKGVDSTLKIQPAELGDSAMYLCASSSGTARETQYFGPGTRLLVL.